The 17 T cell receptor beta chains in this list originate from one sample, sequenced in a study of CXCR3-negative and CXCR3-positive naive CD8 T cells. General study points: CXCR3-negative naive cells had less hydrophobic TRB CDR3s than did CXCR3-positive naive cells.

Their specific antigens are unknown. 5' RACE that incorporated UMI labels was used to prepare the TRB cDNA libraries. TCRdb re-called the 5' RACE reads and gives one entry per CDR3 protein, without DNA. This repertoire includes about 89,000 distinct CDR3 sequences. The sequenced material came from naive CXCR3+ CD8+ T cells from blood. As for subset: CD45RO-CCR7+CD27+CD95- naive CD8+ T cells expressing CXCR3 (TNR3+). The source of these receptors is a human donor in good health. Some clones in this sample may be carry-over from other donors' samples.

The gene calls are TRBV20-1 and TRBJ2-3; checking the TCRdb D call of TRBD2 is not possible without DNA. From germline, CDR1 is DFQATT and CDR2 SNEGSKA (reference sequence). CDR3 length equals 17 residues. CDR3 amino acids: CSARVDGWDFTTDTQYF.

The V and J genes are TRBV20-1 and TRBJ2-7; without DNA, the TCRdb call of TRBD1 cannot be checked. The CDR3 consists of 15 residues. Germline lookup yields CDR1 DFQATT and CDR2 SNEGSKA (reference sequence). CDR3 in amino acids: CSARDRTETSYEQYF.

J is TRBJ2-1 and V is TRBV27; without DNA, the TCRdb call of TRBD2 cannot be checked. CDR1 and CDR2 (germline): MNHEY, SMNVEV (reference sequence). CDR3 size: 15 residues. The CDR3 loop reads CASRLSGGLGPEQFF.

The chain uses TRBV28 and TRBJ2-7; the D call from TCRdb, TRBD2, cannot be confirmed without DNA. The V gene's germline CDR1 is MDHEN and CDR2 SYDVKM. The CDR3 length is 13 residues. The CDR3 protein is CASSDSYRGEQYF.

This chain links TRBV4-1 with TRBJ2-1; TCRdb selects TRBD1, and the lack of DNA leaves this call unchecked. This CDR3 comprises 16 residues. Germline V gene lookup returns CDR1 MGHRA and CDR2 YSYEKL. The CDR3 protein is CASSQVLGQGFNEQFF.

V is TRBV12-3 or TRBV12-4 and J is TRBJ2-2. The CDR3 covers 12 residues. The CDR3 protein is CASSHNTGELFF.

The CDR3 is CASSHTDTQYF. V and J are TRBV14 and TRBJ2-3. CDR3 length: 11 residues. Germline V gene sequence: CDR1 SGHDN, CDR2 FVKESK. Complete variable domain (other parts from reference TRBV14 and TRBJ2-3): EAGVTQFPSHSVIEKGQTVTLRCDPISGHDNLYWYRRVMGKEIKFLLHFVKESKQDESGMPNNRFLAERTGGTYSTLKVQPAELEDSGVYFCASSHTDTQYFGPGTRLTVL.

This chain connects TRBV5-6 to TRBJ1-2. CDR3 length: 14 residues. Germline assignment: CDR1 SGHDT and CDR2 YYEEEE. The CDR3 here is CASSLAAGTYGYTF.

J is TRBJ2-7 and V is TRBV27; lacking DNA, the TRBD1 call made by TCRdb goes unchecked. The germline CDR1 and CDR2 sequences are MNHEY and SMNVEV (reference sequence). CDR3 length equals 13 residues. The CDR3 region is CASSFRGAYEQYF.

The V gene is TRBV29-1, the J gene TRBJ2-1; TCRdb's D call of TRBD2 is untestable without DNA. The CDR3 length is 15 residues. CDR1 is SQVTM and CDR2 is ANQGSEA in the germline V gene. The CDR3 spells CSVERTSGIGNEQFF.

The rearrangement joins TRBV27 to TRBJ2-7. Germline V gene sequence: CDR1 MNHEY, CDR2 SMNVEV (reference sequence). The CDR3 loop spans 12 amino acids. This CDR3 reads CASSSAGYEQYF.

The chain combines TRBV28 with TRBJ2-1; TCRdb's assignment of TRBD2 cannot be checked, as there is no DNA. The length of the CDR3 is 17 residues. The germline V gene has CDR1 MDHEN and CDR2 SYDVKM. CDR3 sequence: CASSLFRLAGAYNEQFF. Full variable domain (missing parts from reference TRBV28 and TRBJ2-1): DVKVTQSSRYLVKRTGEKVFLECVQDMDHENMFWYRQDPGLGLRLIYFSYDVKMKEKGDIPEGYSVSREKKERFSLILESASTNQTSMYLCASSLFRLAGAYNEQFFGPGTRLTVL.

The chain is built from TRBV4-1 and TRBJ2-2; the D call of TRBD1 rests on TCRdb alone, since no DNA is present to check it. CDR3 length: 12 amino acids. Germline assignment: CDR1 MGHRA and CDR2 YSYEKL. CDR3 loop: CASSHSGGELFF.

The genes are TRBV6-5 and TRBJ1-1; lacking DNA, the TRBD1 call made by TCRdb goes unchecked. The CDR3 has 12 residues. In germline, CDR1 is MNHEY, CDR2 SVGAGI. The CDR3 protein is CASSYRAGDAFF.

The rearrangement links TRBV28 to TRBJ2-7; the D call of TRBD2 rests on TCRdb alone, since no DNA is present to check it. In germline, CDR1 is MDHEN, CDR2 SYDVKM. The CDR3 spans 14 residues. The CDR3 sequence is CASSFSGTSDWAGF.

This CDR3 is CASSQDGEGGAEAFF. V gene TRBV3-1 combines with J gene TRBJ1-1. Germline assignment: CDR1 LGHDT and CDR2 YNNKEL (reference sequence). CDR3 size: 15 residues.

The CDR3 spells CASSQDSLAGVYEQYF. J is TRBJ2-7 and V is TRBV4-2; TCRdb's assignment of TRBD2 cannot be checked, as there is no DNA. The CDR3 has 16 amino acids. Looked up from germline, CDR1 is LGHNA and CDR2 is YNFKEQ.